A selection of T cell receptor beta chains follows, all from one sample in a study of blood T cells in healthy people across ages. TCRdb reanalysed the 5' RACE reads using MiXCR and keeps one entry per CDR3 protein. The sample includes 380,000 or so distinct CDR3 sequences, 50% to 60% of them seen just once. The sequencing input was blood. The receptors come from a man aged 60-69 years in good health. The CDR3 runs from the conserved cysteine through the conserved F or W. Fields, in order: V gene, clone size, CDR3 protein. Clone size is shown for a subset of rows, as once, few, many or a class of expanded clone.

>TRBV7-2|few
CASSRLLAGYGTGELFF
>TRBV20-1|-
CSARGHYEQYF
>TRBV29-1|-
CSVPQGHRYNEQFF
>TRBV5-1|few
CASSLPESSYEQYF
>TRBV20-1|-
CSARVDRAYGYTF
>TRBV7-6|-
CASSPQETYEQYF
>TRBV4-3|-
CASSQVLQRTEAFF
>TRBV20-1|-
CSADPGGAGGNTIYF
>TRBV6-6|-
CASSYSSLREFSNEQFF
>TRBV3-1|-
CASSHRTLTYEQYF
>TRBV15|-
CATSRGGLAGGDYEQYF
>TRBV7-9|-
CASSFGTPYEQYF
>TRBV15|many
CATSNPGTSGRGDTQYF
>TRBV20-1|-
CSASDRMTDTQYF
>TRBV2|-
CASKLTPGLGVYEQYF
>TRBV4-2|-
CASSPASTGGTDTQYF
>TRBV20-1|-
CSATRLGSGANVLTF
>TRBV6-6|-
CASSLSTSGGYTF
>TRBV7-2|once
CASSPSWVTYEQYF
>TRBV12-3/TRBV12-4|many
CASSFGNPQETQYF
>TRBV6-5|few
CASSQGRRDTQYF
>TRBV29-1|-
CSVGDYGYDYNEQFF
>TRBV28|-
CATTGTGIGYTF
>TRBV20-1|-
CSARTGLIYEQYF
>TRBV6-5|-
CASSYGRIDTQYF
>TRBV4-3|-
CASSHSGGQHEQYF
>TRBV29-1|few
CSVEGTAYEQYF
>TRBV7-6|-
CASSLVDNSPLHF
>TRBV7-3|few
CASRGGGQNTEAFF
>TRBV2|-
CASILGGSGYNEQYF
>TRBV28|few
CAARGLAKEETQYF
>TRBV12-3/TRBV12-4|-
CASSPTQAGGPAEQFF
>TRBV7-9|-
CASSLGPYGYTF
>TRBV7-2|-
CASSFGTGIKPQHF
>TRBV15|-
CATSRGWDIAKSIQYF
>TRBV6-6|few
CASSYGAGAVNEQFF
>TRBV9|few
CASSVGAGVNNEQFF
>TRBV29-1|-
CSALGTGKQETQYF
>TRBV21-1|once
CASSKLREGATDTQYF
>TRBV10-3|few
CAISFDRGAGETQYF
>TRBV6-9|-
CASASRSDEQYF
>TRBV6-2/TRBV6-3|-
CASSFAAASSYNEQFF
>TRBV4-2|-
CASSHDSGRDNNEQFF
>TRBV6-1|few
CASSEKSYEQYF
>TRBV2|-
CASEESGLAGPGPNTGELFF
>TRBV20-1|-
CSASSARVAYEQYF
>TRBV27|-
CASSFLDRNEQFF
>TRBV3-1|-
CASSQDPGSRYNEQFF
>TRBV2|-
CASWQGARGGELFF
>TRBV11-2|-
CASSHVGGTHRNEQFF